One T cell receptor (beta chain) is described in this entry. Its antigen remains unknown. The data are from a study of identical twins. V trimming: 3 bases; J trimming: 0 bases; junction bases outside the gene matches: 4. Germline lookup yields CDR1 DFQATT and CDR2 SNEGSKA (reference sequence). This CDR3 comprises 15 residues. Template switching added a universal primer site, and cDNA bore unique molecular identifiers. Each CDR3 protein gets one entry after TCRdb re-called the 5' RACE reads with MiXCR. The sample contains about 920,000 distinct CDR3 sequences, 9% to 15% of which appear only once. General study results and limits: In monozygotic twins, models underestimated the sharing of out-of-frame TCR alpha. The abundant beta clonotypes from cord blood had fewer insertions, and memory repertoires had none of this. Excess sharing by twins proved weaker in beta out-of-frame sequences.

A further study also used this sample, focusing on yellow fever vaccine responses in identical twins.

This clonotype originated in a young woman in good health. The chain recombines TRBV20-1 with TRBJ2-5, with TRBD2 matching 10 bases. Input material: PBMCs. In nucleotides, the CDR3 is TGCAGTGCTAGTGGCACTAGCGGGAACCAAGAGACCCAGTACTTC. Translation: CSASGTSGNQETQYF.